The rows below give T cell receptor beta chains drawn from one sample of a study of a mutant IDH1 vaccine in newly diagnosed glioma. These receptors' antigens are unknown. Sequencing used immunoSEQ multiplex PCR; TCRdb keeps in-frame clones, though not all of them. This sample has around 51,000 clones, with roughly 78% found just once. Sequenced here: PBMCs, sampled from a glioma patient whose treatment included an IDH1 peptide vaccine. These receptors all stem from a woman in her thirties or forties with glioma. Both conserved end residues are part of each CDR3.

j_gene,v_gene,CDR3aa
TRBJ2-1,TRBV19,CASSIVGTAASSYNEQFF
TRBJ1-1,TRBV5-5,CASSPQTGTIMNTEAFF
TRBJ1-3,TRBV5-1,CASSLASGLGNTIYF
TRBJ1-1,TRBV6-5,CASSYDSRVAFF
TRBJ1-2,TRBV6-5,CASSYSRGGADGYTF
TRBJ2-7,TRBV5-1,CASSLSGFEYVEQYF
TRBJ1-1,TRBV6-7,CASRAGRATESFF
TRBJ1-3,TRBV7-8,CASSLDGPGGLSGNTIYF
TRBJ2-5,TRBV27,CATGTSGQETQYF
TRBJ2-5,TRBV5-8,CASSLHTGGETQYF
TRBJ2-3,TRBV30,CAWSVGDRDRDTQYF
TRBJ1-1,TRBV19,CASSIVRGTEAFF
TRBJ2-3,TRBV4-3,CASSRGQGRRPDTQYF
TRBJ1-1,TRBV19,CATRDSLVTTEAFF
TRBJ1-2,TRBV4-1,CASSQSPGQAVYGYTF
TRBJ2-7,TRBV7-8,CASSFGLAGALYEQYF
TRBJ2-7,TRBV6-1,CASIFGRGPAEQYF
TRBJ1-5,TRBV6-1,CASSEGPGQPQHF
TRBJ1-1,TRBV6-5,CASSYFPGQGEAFF
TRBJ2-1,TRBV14,CASSQGTGLGYEQFF
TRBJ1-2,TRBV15,CATSRGQNYGYTF
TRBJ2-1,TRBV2,CASSVRGGEQFF
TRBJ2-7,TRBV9,CASSVGAGAYEQYF